This T cell receptor beta chain was documented in a study of T cell responses to AZD1222 COVID-19 vaccine. This clone was recorded once. Its antigen is undetermined. Study-wide points: Every sample of the repertoires postdated the peak T cell response.

The CDR3 consists of 14 residues. V lost 2 bases and J lost 13; bases outside the gene matches: 9. The germline V gene has CDR1 SGHTA and CDR2 FQGTGA. Libraries were prepared by immunoSEQ multiplex PCR; TCRdb keeps only in-frame clonotypes and omits some of them. The table shows about 99,000 clones, with 87% occurring only once. The source material was peripheral blood, sampled on day 0 of AZD1222 vaccination. The V call is TRBV7-3, the J call TRBJ2-1; 9 nucleotides align to TRBD1. The TCR originated in an adult in good health. CDR3 residues: CASSLRADRGEQFF. For the CDR3, the DNA is TGTGCCAGCAGCTTACGGGCGGACAGGGGCGAACAGTTCTTC.